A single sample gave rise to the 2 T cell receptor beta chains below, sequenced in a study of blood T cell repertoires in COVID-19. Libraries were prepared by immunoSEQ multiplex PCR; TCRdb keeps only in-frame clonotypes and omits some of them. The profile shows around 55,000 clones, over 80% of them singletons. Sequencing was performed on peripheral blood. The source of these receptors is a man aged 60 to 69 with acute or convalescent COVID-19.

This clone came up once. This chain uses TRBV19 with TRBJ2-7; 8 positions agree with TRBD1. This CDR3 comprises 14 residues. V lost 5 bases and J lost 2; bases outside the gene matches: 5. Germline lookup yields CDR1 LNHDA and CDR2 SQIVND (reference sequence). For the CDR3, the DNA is TGTGCCAGTAGTGACGGACAGGGACCCTACGAGCAGTACTTC. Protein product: CASSDGQGPYEQYF.

The chain's CDR3 is CASSLALSGANVLTF. The CDR3 bases are TGCGCCAGCAGCTTGGCCCTCTCTGGGGCCAACGTCCTGACTTTC. The chain joins TRBV5-1 to TRBJ2-6; D is unresolved. CDR1 SGHRS and CDR2 YFSETQ come from the germline V gene. V dropped 0 bases and J dropped 0 bases, with 4 bases sitting between them. The CDR3 is 15 residues long.